These T cell receptor beta chains were read from a single sample in a study of cytomegalovirus exposure and HLA in healthy donors. TCRdb keeps only in-frame clones here, not all; method: immunoSEQ multiplex PCR. The repertoire holds 300,000 or so clones, with over 75% as singletons. Sequenced sample: PBMCs. The receptors here all came from a young man in good health and CMV-seronegative. Each CDR3 is given with its conserved first and last residue. A D gene is named only where the DNA matches it firmly. A clone size is listed for some rows: how often the clone was seen (once, few, many), or a class if it is expanded.

D gene: TRBD1
J gene: TRBJ2-5
V gene: TRBV29-1
clone size: -
CDR3 DNA: TGCAGCGTTGGACAGGGGTCTGGGACCCAGTACTTC
CDR3 protein: CSVGQGSGTQYF

D gene: TRBD1
J gene: TRBJ2-7
V gene: TRBV7-9
clone size: -
CDR3 DNA: TGTGCCAGCAGCCCCCGGGACAGGGTTGGTAACGAGCAGTACTTC
CDR3 protein: CASSPRDRVGNEQYF

D gene: -
J gene: TRBJ1-2
V gene: TRBV7-6
clone size: -
CDR3 DNA: TGTGCCAGCAGCCGAACAGGGAACTATGGCTACACCTTC
CDR3 protein: CASSRTGNYGYTF

D gene: -
J gene: TRBJ2-6
V gene: TRBV5-1
clone size: -
CDR3 DNA: TGCGCCAGCAGCTTGGAGGGGGTTTCTGGGGCCAACGTCCTGACTTTC
CDR3 protein: CASSLEGVSGANVLTF

D gene: TRBD1
J gene: TRBJ2-1
V gene: TRBV11-2
clone size: -
CDR3 DNA: TGTGCCAGCAGCTCCGCTGGACAGGGATCCTACAATGAGCAGTTCTTC
CDR3 protein: CASSSAGQGSYNEQFF

D gene: -
J gene: TRBJ2-3
V gene: TRBV27
clone size: -
CDR3 DNA: TGTGCCAGCAGTTTATTGGGGGGACGATCTAGCACAGATACGCAGTATTTT
CDR3 protein: CASSLLGGRSSTDTQYF

D gene: -
J gene: TRBJ1-1
V gene: TRBV6-8
clone size: -
CDR3 DNA: TGTGCCAGTCCCCCCAGACACAGGGTGAGCACTGAAGCTTTCTTT
CDR3 protein: CASPPRHRVSTEAFF

D gene: -
J gene: TRBJ1-2
V gene: TRBV14
clone size: few
CDR3 DNA: TGTGCCAGCAGCCCCACGCACGGGGTAGGCCAGGGCTACACCTTC
CDR3 protein: CASSPTHGVGQGYTF

D gene: -
J gene: TRBJ2-2
V gene: TRBV27
clone size: -
CDR3 DNA: TGTGCCAGCAGTCTAGACAGAACCACCGGGGAGCTGTTTTTT
CDR3 protein: CASSLDRTTGELFF

D gene: TRBD1
J gene: TRBJ1-1
V gene: TRBV10-3
clone size: -
CDR3 DNA: TGTGCCATCAGATCGAACCCGGGACAGGGGGCGTCGGAAACTGAAGCTTTCTTT
CDR3 protein: CAIRSNPGQGASETEAFF

D gene: -
J gene: TRBJ1-4
V gene: TRBV2
clone size: -
CDR3 DNA: TGTGCCAGCAATCGGCAGGGCCCAACTAATGAAAAACTGTTTTTT
CDR3 protein: CASNRQGPTNEKLFF

D gene: -
J gene: TRBJ2-1
V gene: TRBV6-5
clone size: -
CDR3 DNA: TGTGCCAGCAGTTACCGCAGGTCTAATGATGAGCAGTTCTTC
CDR3 protein: CASSYRRSNDEQFF

D gene: -
J gene: TRBJ1-6
V gene: TRBV9
clone size: -
CDR3 DNA: TGTGCCAGCAGCGGCTTAGACTCCTATAATTCACCCCTCCACTTT
CDR3 protein: CASSGLDSYNSPLHF

D gene: TRBD1
J gene: TRBJ1-2
V gene: TRBV6-5
clone size: -
CDR3 DNA: TGTGCCAGCAGTTACTCCCAGACAGGGCTCTATGGCTACACCTTC
CDR3 protein: CASSYSQTGLYGYTF

D gene: TRBD2
J gene: TRBJ2-5
V gene: TRBV10-1
clone size: once
CDR3 DNA: TGCGCCAGCAGTCCGGGACTAGCGGACTTGGGAGAGACCCAGTACTTC
CDR3 protein: CASSPGLADLGETQYF

D gene: TRBD2
J gene: TRBJ2-1
V gene: TRBV7-9
clone size: -
CDR3 DNA: TGTGCCGTGGGGACTAGCGGGGGTACGGGTTTGTACAATGAGCAGTTCTTC
CDR3 protein: CAVGTSGGTGLYNEQFF

D gene: -
J gene: TRBJ1-1
V gene: TRBV19
clone size: -
CDR3 DNA: TGTGCCAGTAGTATGATTGGAGGAGTAAACACTGAAGCTTTCTTT
CDR3 protein: CASSMIGGVNTEAFF

D gene: TRBD2
J gene: TRBJ2-3
V gene: TRBV6-6
clone size: -
CDR3 DNA: TGTGCCAGCAGTTTCCCTGCGGGGGGTCGCACAGATACGCAGTATTTT
CDR3 protein: CASSFPAGGRTDTQYF

D gene: -
J gene: TRBJ2-3
V gene: TRBV18
clone size: -
CDR3 DNA: TGTGCCAGCTCACCCCAGCCCCCAAAGCGTATAACAGATACGCAGTATTTT
CDR3 protein: CASSPQPPKRITDTQYF

D gene: TRBD2
J gene: TRBJ2-1
V gene: TRBV6-5
clone size: -
CDR3 DNA: TGTGCCAGCAGAGCCGGGACTAGCGGAAACAATGAGCAGTTCTTC
CDR3 protein: CASRAGTSGNNEQFF

D gene: -
J gene: TRBJ2-5
V gene: TRBV5-3
clone size: -
CDR3 DNA: TGTGCCAGAAACCTAAGTGGGGCGGAAGAGACCCAGTACTTC
CDR3 protein: CARNLSGAEETQYF

D gene: -
J gene: TRBJ2-1
V gene: TRBV6-5
clone size: -
CDR3 DNA: TGTGCCAGCAGCCTTCGCGGTGAGCAGTTCTTC
CDR3 protein: CASSLRGEQFF

D gene: -
J gene: TRBJ2-1
V gene: TRBV19
clone size: -
CDR3 DNA: TGTGCCAGTATCCCGGGACTCCATACTGAGCAGTTCTTC
CDR3 protein: CASIPGLHTEQFF

D gene: TRBD1
J gene: TRBJ1-6
V gene: TRBV2
clone size: few
CDR3 DNA: TGTGCCAGCAGGACAGGGCATAATTCACCCCTCCACTTT
CDR3 protein: CASRTGHNSPLHF

D gene: -
J gene: TRBJ1-1
V gene: TRBV5-1
clone size: once
CDR3 DNA: TGCGCCAGCAGCTTCGCTAGAGGGGAAGCTTTCTTT
CDR3 protein: CASSFARGEAFF

D gene: -
J gene: TRBJ2-1
V gene: TRBV19
clone size: -
CDR3 DNA: TGTGCCAGTAGGAAACTACATGGGGGGGCGCCCTACAATGAGCAGTTCTTC
CDR3 protein: CASRKLHGGAPYNEQFF

D gene: -
J gene: TRBJ2-3
V gene: TRBV6-5
clone size: -
CDR3 DNA: TGTGCCAGCAGTTCCTCAGGGGCCGTCACAGATACGCAGTATTTT
CDR3 protein: CASSSSGAVTDTQYF

D gene: TRBD2
J gene: TRBJ2-3
V gene: TRBV7-8
clone size: -
CDR3 DNA: TGTGCCAGCAGCTTAGGACTAGCGGGGGCCCGCACAGATACGCAGTATTTT
CDR3 protein: CASSLGLAGARTDTQYF

D gene: -
J gene: TRBJ1-3
V gene: TRBV5-6
clone size: -
CDR3 DNA: TGTGCCAGCAGCTTGTCACAGGTTGGAAACACCATATATTTT
CDR3 protein: CASSLSQVGNTIYF